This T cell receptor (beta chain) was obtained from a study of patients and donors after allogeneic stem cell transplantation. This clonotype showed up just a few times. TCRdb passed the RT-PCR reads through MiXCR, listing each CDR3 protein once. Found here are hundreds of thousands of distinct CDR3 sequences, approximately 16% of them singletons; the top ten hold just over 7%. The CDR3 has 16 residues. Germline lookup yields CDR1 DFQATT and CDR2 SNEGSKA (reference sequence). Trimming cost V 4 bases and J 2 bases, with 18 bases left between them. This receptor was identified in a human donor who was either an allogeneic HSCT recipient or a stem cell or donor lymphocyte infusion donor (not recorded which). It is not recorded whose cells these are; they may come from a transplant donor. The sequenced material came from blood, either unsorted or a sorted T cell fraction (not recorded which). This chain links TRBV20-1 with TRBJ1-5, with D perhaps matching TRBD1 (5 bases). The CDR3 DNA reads TGCAGTGCTAAGGGGCTACATATCATAGGCAATCAGCCCCAGCATTTT. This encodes CSAKGLHIIGNQPQHF.